This T cell receptor (beta chain) was documented in a study of control samples from healthy donors and cancer patients. In its sample, this clone was seen once. The junction differs from germline at one of its ends, possibly a read error. Assay: immunoSEQ multiplex PCR; the TCRdb copy retains only in-frame clones and omits some. In the table there are about 100,000 clones, around 88% of which are singletons. The CDR3 is 12 residues long. What was sequenced was blood. This receptor was identified in a man aged 30 to 45 in good health. This chain uses TRBV12-3 or TRBV12-4 with TRBJ2-5; D remains ambiguous. The CDR3 spells CASSLVGGPRHF. CDR3 nucleotide sequence: TGTGCCAGCAGTTTAGTAGGTGGGCCAAGGCACTTC.